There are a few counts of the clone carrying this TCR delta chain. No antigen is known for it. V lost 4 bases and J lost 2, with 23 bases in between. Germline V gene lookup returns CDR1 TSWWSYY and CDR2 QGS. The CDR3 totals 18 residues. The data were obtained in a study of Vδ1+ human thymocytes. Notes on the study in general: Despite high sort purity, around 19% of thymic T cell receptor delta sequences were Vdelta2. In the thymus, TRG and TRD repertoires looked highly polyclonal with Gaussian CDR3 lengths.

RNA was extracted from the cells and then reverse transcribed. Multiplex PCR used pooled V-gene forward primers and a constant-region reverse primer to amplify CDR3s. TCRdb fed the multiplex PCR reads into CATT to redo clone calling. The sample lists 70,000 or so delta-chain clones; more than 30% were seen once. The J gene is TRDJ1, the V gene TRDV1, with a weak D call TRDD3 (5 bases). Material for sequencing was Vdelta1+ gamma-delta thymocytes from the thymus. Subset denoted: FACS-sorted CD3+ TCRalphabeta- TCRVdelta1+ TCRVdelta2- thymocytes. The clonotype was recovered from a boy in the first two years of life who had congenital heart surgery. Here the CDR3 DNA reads TGTGCTCTTGGGGGACCTATGCCGCCCTGGGTAATAACCGATAAACTCATCTTT. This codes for CALGGPMPPWVITDKLIF.